Below are 2 T cell receptor beta chains sequenced from a single sample in a study of T cell clonotyping in hematopoietic cell transplantation. Sequencing used immunoSEQ multiplex PCR; TCRdb keeps in-frame clones, though not all of them. The sample yields approximately 950 clones, around 50% seen once. Here the sequenced sample was peripheral blood mononuclear cells, taken 30 days after allogeneic stem cell transplant. The source is a male patient aged 55-69 years who had an allogeneic stem cell transplant, so the T cells may come from the graft donor. Some clones in this sample may be carry-over from other donors' samples.

This clone is large by share. This sequence joins TRBV7-9 and TRBJ2-7, with 9 bases lining up with TRBD1. After removal of 0 bases from V and 3 bases from J, the junction contained 6 bases not matched to a gene. Germline V gives CDR1 SEHNR, CDR2 FQNEAQ (reference sequence). This CDR3 comprises 16 residues. DNA for the CDR3: TGTGCCAGCAGCTTAGCGGACAGGGGACCGGACTACGAGCAGTACTTC. Protein product: CASSLADRGPDYEQYF.

This clone was counted a few times. The chain has TRBV6-1 and TRBJ1-5, with 8 bases aligning to TRBD1. From germline, CDR1 is MNHNS and CDR2 SASEGT. Trimming cost V 7 bases and J 6 bases; bases outside gene matches: 8. CDR3 length: 14 residues. The CDR3 region has the DNA TGTGCCAGCATCCTGACAGGGGCGGGTCAGCCCCAGCATTTT. Protein product: CASILTGAGQPQHF.